This T cell receptor (beta chain) was sequenced for a study of blood T cell repertoires in COVID-19. Sequencing was performed with immunoSEQ multiplex PCR; in TCRdb, only in-frame clones are kept and a portion is missing. The sample holds some 130,000 clones, approximately 87% seen once. The CDR3 length is 14 residues. Germline-derived CDR1 and CDR2 are LNHDA and SQIVND (reference sequence). V was trimmed by 5 bases and J by 0 bases, leaving 8 bases between them. The origin of this receptor is a human donor in a cohort sampled during active COVID-19. Sequencing input: peripheral blood. The J gene is TRBJ1-3, the V gene TRBV19; D might be TRBD1 (6 bases). The DNA of the CDR3 is TGTGCCAGTAGTCAGGGGTCCTCTGGAAACACCATATATTTT. Its translation: CASSQGSSGNTIYF.